This T cell receptor beta chain was sequenced for a study of T cell responses to AZD1222 COVID-19 vaccine (dated by TCRdb to about 2021). With respect to the entire study: TCR sequencing was performed for roughly 250 trial participants, of whom about 200 were given two doses of AZD1222 and around 26 were given two doses of MenACWY control vaccine. Enrollment into the trials was organized by age into subgroups of 18-55, 56-69 and 70-plus years, and those subgroups contained approximately 160, 26 and 62 TCR-sequenced participants, respectively. Study-level results and caveats: Only six or seven AZD1222 recipients were SARS-CoV-2 seropositive at baseline, limiting conclusions about previously exposed vaccinees. Nearly half of unique spike-specific TCRs reportedly recognized epitopes outside regions mutated in the B.1.351 and B.1.1.7 variants. Most participants were white British and females outnumbered males, and the authors suggested that clonal diversity may have been underestimated. Spike-specific TCR breadth and depth rose significantly after two AZD1222 doses compared with day 0 and with MenACWY recipients. The vaccine-associated CD4 TCRs covered the entire spike protein, and the dominant responses fell in regions 160-218 and 743-854. In the small 56-69-year group, the increase in depth fell short of significance, most likely because of low power. Because no day 14 peak-response samples were available, repertoires were characterized only after the peak T cell response.

This clone has just a few counts. The antigen it binds to is not known. It has no much larger one-base neighbor in the sample; base qualities were not kept. The CDR3 regions of human TCRbeta chains were subjected to immunosequencing. In the original analysis: TCRs in the repertoires were compared against a reference library of SARS-CoV-2-specific TCRs that had been generated with the MIRA antigen-specificity platform. Breadth meant the fraction of unique TCRs that were SARS-CoV-2-associated, whereas depth meant the fraction of total T cells that were SARS-CoV-2-associated. Using the MIRA data, each spike-specific TCR was assigned both to the spike region to which the TCR was reactive and to a CD4 or CD8 class. Log10-transformed breadth and depth values were compared by one-way ANOVA with Sidak's multiple comparisons tests. Imported from immuneACCESS, the table was reduced by TCRdb to in-frame sequences with V and J called. These copies leave out some clones; in studies compared against another copy, an unresolved V gene accounts for under half, and the cause of the remainder is not known. The V and J calls and clone size were taken over from that table, and D and trimming were inferred from the DNA. Present in this sample are 150,000 or so clones, approximately 88% of which were seen just once. The ten top clones hold 3% to 3.5% of the sample.

CDR1 and CDR2, looked up from the germline V gene, are SQVTM and ANQGSEA. The CDR3 covers 11 residues, taking in both the cysteine and the phenylalanine. Here the CDR3 DNA is all that survives: 33 bases in frame from base 1. V gives up 6 bases and J gives up 6 bases, and the segment between their germline ends measures 11 bases. The intended sense of this specimen's time point label: baseline before first vaccination. The treatment or condition label corresponds to: meningococcal conjugate vaccine given as trial control. Samples from vaccinated people were obtained from the UK trials COV001 and COV002, which included a single-blind randomized controlled phase 2/3 trial of AZD1222 (ChAdOx1 nCoV-19) in healthy adults. For TCRbeta chain sequencing, PBMC samples were collected from trial participants at day 0 and at day 28 after the second dose.

Sequences were derived from peripheral blood, sampled on day 0 of MenACWY control vaccination. The V and J segments used are TRBV29-1 and TRBJ1-1; the D segment could be TRBD1, given 5 matching bases. This clonotype originated in an adult in good health. The DNA is TGCAGCGTGGCTCAGGGCTCTGAAGCTTTCTTT. The resulting protein is CSVAQGSEAFF.